Presented here are 20 T cell receptor beta chains from one specimen sequenced in a study of T-cell memory formation after mild COVID-19. MiXCR was run by TCRdb on the 5' RACE reads, yielding one entry per CDR3 protein. In the table there are under 300,000 distinct CDR3 sequences, around 10% of which are singletons. Source material: PBMCs or a T cell subset sorted from them (not recorded which). Receptors originate from a young man who had mild COVID-19 (a few samples of this study predate the infection). Cell type and time point are not known.

This clonotype turned up a few times. The gene calls are TRBV7-2 and TRBJ2-3; D unresolved. This CDR3 has 15 residues. V lost 6 bases and J lost 6, with 19 bases in between. Germline values: CDR1 SGHTA, CDR2 FQGNSA. In DNA, the CDR3 is TGTGCCAGCAGAGCTAGGAGTAATCCGTGGGATACGCAGTATTTT. Amino acids: CASRARSNPWDTQYF. Full variable domain (outside the CDR3, taken from reference TRBV7-2 and TRBJ2-3): GAGVSQSPSNKVTEKGKDVELRCDPISGHTALYWYRQSLGQGLEFLIYFQGNSAPDKSGLPSDRFSAERTGGSVSTLTIQRTQQEDSAVYLCASRARSNPWDTQYFGPGTRLTVL.

The V call is TRBV5-4, the J call TRBJ2-1; 8 nucleotides agree with TRBD2. This CDR3 comprises 15 residues. The V gene end was trimmed by 1 base and the J gene end by 8 bases; junction bases not matched to a gene: 8. Per germline, CDR1 SGHNT and CDR2 YYREEE (reference sequence). The CDR3: CASSLLTAGEDEQFF. The DNA for the CDR3 is TGTGCCAGCAGCTTGCTAACAGCGGGGGAGGATGAGCAGTTCTTC.

This clonotype has only a few counts. The chain has TRBV19 and TRBJ2-5; 12 bases align to TRBD2. The V and J ends lost 4 bases and 0 bases, in that order; junction bases with no gene match: 6. Germline lookup yields CDR1 LNHDA and CDR2 SQIVND (reference sequence). The CDR3 contains 17 residues. CDR3 sequence: CASSTGLAGVYQETQYF. As DNA, the CDR3 is TGTGCCAGTAGTACGGGACTAGCGGGTGTATACCAAGAGACCCAGTACTTC.

This clonotype showed up just a few times. The V gene is TRBV27, the J gene TRBJ1-5; TRBD1 might be the D (5 bases). Germline values: CDR1 MNHEY, CDR2 SMNVEV (reference sequence). V was clipped by 0 bases and J by 2 bases, with 14 bases between them. The CDR3 covers 17 residues. CDR3 protein: CASSLSPGTYGNQPQHF. The CDR3 DNA follows: TGTGCCAGCAGTTTATCCCCGGGGACGTACGGCAATCAGCCCCAGCATTTT.

This clonotype was picked up many times. The genes are TRBV4-3 and TRBJ1-5; D is possibly TRBD1 (5 bases). V was cut by 0 bases and J by 9 bases, with 12 bases left in between. The CDR3 is made up of 14 amino acids. Germline V lookup: CDR1 LGHNA, CDR2 YSLEER. The CDR3 sequence: CASSQEGGERPQHF. DNA for the CDR3: TGCGCCAGCAGCCAAGAGGGAGGGGAGAGGCCCCAGCATTTT.

This clonotype has a count of ten or more. The chain is built from TRBV18 and TRBJ2-1; 9 positions match TRBD1. The germline CDR1 and CDR2 sequences are KGHSH and LQKENI. Germline trimming cut 3 bases from V and 2 bases from J; bases unmatched to any gene: 2. The CDR3 covers 15 residues. The CDR3 DNA reads as TGTGCCAGCTCACCTGGGACAGGGACCTACAATGAGCAGTTCTTC. Amino acids: CASSPGTGTYNEQFF.

This clonotype was recorded many times. The chain recombines TRBV12-3 or TRBV12-4 with TRBJ1-2, with TRBD1 as a possible D gene (6 bases). V lost 4 bases to trimming and J lost 5 bases, with 17 bases between them. This CDR3 has 15 residues. CDR3 loop: CASSSRLGALYGYTF. The CDR3 DNA sequence: TGTGCCAGCAGTTCCCGCCTGGGGGCCCTATATGGCTACACCTTC.

The chain couples TRBV3-1 to TRBJ1-5; D is uncertain. Germline lookup yields CDR1 LGHDT and CDR2 YNNKEL (reference sequence). The CDR3 covers 15 residues. V shed 0 bases and J shed 3 bases, with 9 bases lying between them. CDR3 in DNA: TGTGCCAGCAGCCAAGATCCAACAAACAATCAGCCCCAGCATTTT. Its protein is CASSQDPTNNQPQHF.

This clonotype came up a few times. The rearrangement links TRBV7-2 to TRBJ2-7, with D perhaps TRBD1 (5 bases). CDR1 is SGHTA, CDR2 FQGNSA, per germline. The CDR3 has 15 amino acids. Trimming removed 1 base at V and 3 bases at J, with 13 bases between. The CDR3 region is CASSLGRQSNYEQYV. CDR3 sequence (DNA): TGTGCCAGCAGCTTAGGTAGACAGAGTAACTACGAGCAGTACGTC.

This chain connects TRBV29-1 to TRBJ2-7; 8 bases agree with TRBD1. The junction had 6 bases not matched to a gene; V was cut back by 1 base and J by 7 bases. The germline V gene has CDR1 SQVTM and CDR2 ANQGSEA. This CDR3 spans 13 amino acids. CDR3 nucleotide sequence: TGCAGCGTTGAAGTTCTGACAGGGGAAGAGCAGTACTTC. This gives the protein CSVEVLTGEEQYF.

This clonotype was detected a few times. This sequence joins TRBV6-5 and TRBJ1-5; 10 nucleotides line up with TRBD1. CDR1 is MNHEY, CDR2 SVGAGI, per germline. This CDR3 is 16 amino acids long. V lost 5 bases, J lost 1 base, and 5 bases stayed unmatched. This CDR3 is CASSLGQGDSNQPQHF. CDR3 nucleotides: TGTGCCAGCAGTCTAGGACAGGGGGACAGCAATCAGCCCCAGCATTTT.

This clonotype was seen a handful of times. The chain combines TRBV6-5 with TRBJ1-3; D possibly corresponds to TRBD1 (5 bases). CDR3 length: 13 residues. Trimming shortened V by 8 bases and J by 2 bases, and 10 bases separated the two germline ends. Germline V gene data show CDR1 as MNHEY and CDR2 as SVGAGI. The CDR3 loop reads CASQGVTGNTIYF. The DNA for the CDR3 is TGTGCCAGCCAAGGGGTTACTGGAAACACCATATATTTT.

This clonotype was seen only a few times. The chain carries TRBV5-1 and TRBJ2-3, with D perhaps TRBD1 (6 bases). The CDR3 length is 13 residues. Trimming removed 3 bases at V and 5 bases at J, with 10 bases between. The germline V gene encodes CDR1 SGHRS and CDR2 YFSETQ. The CDR3 is CASSSYREDTQYF. CDR3 nucleotides: TGCGCCAGCAGCTCCTACAGGGAAGATACGCAGTATTTT.

V and J are TRBV9 and TRBJ1-5, with a tentative D call TRBD1 (6 bases). The CDR3 contains 19 residues. Trimming took 0 bases from V and 0 from J, leaving 19 bases between them. The germline CDR1 and CDR2 sequences are SGDLS and YYNGEE. This CDR3 reads CASSVDLVGARYSNQPQHF. In DNA, the CDR3 is TGTGCCAGCAGCGTAGATTTGGTGGGGGCCCGTTATAGCAATCAGCCCCAGCATTTT.

J is TRBJ2-7 and V is TRBV6-1; unclear D gene. The CDR3 is 12 residues long. Germline values: CDR1 MNHNS, CDR2 SASEGT. With 1 base removed from V and 6 bases from J, the gap between germline ends came to 7 bases. This CDR3 reads CASSEVGGEQYV. CDR3 nucleotide sequence: TGTGCCAGCAGTGAAGTGGGTGGCGAGCAGTACGTC.

This clonotype was seen a handful of times. This chain connects TRBV9 to TRBJ2-2; D may be TRBD2 (5 bases). V was pared by 7 bases and J by 6 bases, with 19 bases between. There are 15 residues in the CDR3. CDR1 and CDR2 from the germline V gene are SGDLS and YYNGEE. The CDR3 spells CASGLNGVGAGELFF. The DNA for the CDR3 is TGTGCCAGCGGCCTAAACGGGGTGGGCGCCGGGGAGCTGTTTTTT.

The J gene is TRBJ2-5, the V gene TRBV5-1; 10 bases map to TRBD1. Germline assignment: CDR1 SGHRS and CDR2 YFSETQ. This CDR3 is built from 15 residues. With 4 bases clipped from V and 4 bases from J, the junction kept 7 bases outside the gene matches. The CDR3 reads CASSGGTGEGETQYF. The CDR3 nucleotides read TGCGCCAGCAGCGGCGGGACAGGGGAAGGAGAGACCCAGTACTTC.

This clonotype was seen a few times. This rearrangement joins TRBV4-1 to TRBJ1-1; the D gene is possibly TRBD1 (6 bases). V lost 6 bases and J lost 1, with 15 bases in between. CDR3 length equals 15 residues. CDR1 is MGHRA and CDR2 is YSYEKL in the germline V gene. CDR3 sequence reads: CASRPPGHRNTEAFF. The CDR3 coding sequence is TGCGCCAGCAGACCCCCGGGACACCGGAACACTGAAGCTTTCTTT.

This clonotype was seen many times. V and J are TRBV5-1 and TRBJ1-1, with D unclear. The CDR3 sequence is 14 residues long. Germline values: CDR1 SGHRS, CDR2 YFSETQ. Trimming pared 2 bases from V and 0 bases from J, leaving 8 bases between. The CDR3 protein is CASSFDRVNTEAFF. CDR3 sequence (DNA): TGCGCCAGCAGCTTCGACCGAGTGAACACTGAAGCTTTCTTT.

The sample holds a few counts of this clonotype. V usage is TRBV4-3 and J usage is TRBJ2-3; no firm D call. This CDR3 spans 15 amino acids. Germline CDR1 reads LGHNA; CDR2 reads YSLEER. V lost 5 bases and J lost 2, with 14 bases in between. The CDR3: CASSGALTNTDTQYF. CDR3 coding DNA: TGCGCCAGCAGCGGTGCACTTACTAACACAGATACGCAGTATTTT.